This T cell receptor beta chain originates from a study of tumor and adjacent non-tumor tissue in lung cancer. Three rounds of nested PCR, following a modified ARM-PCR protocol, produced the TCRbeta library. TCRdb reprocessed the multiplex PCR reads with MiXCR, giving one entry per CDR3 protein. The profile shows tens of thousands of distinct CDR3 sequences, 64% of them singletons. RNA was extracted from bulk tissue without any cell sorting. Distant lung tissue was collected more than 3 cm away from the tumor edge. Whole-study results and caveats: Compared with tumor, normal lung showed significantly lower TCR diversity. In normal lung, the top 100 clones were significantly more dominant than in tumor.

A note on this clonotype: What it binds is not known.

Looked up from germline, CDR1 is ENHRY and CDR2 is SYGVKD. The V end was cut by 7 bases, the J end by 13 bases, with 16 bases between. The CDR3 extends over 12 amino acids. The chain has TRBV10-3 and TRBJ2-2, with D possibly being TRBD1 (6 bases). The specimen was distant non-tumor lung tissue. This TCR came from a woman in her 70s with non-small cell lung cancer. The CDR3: CAIIRDARGLFF. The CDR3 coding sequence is TGTGCCATCATACGAGATGCCAGGGGGCTGTTTTTT.